This record covers a single TCR beta chain. This CDR3 comprises 18 residues. Germline CDR1 SGHVS, CDR2 FQNEAQ. V shed 1 base and J shed 1 base, with 14 bases lying between them. These data belong to a study of cytomegalovirus exposure and HLA in healthy donors. The assay was immunoSEQ multiplex PCR, and TCRdb's table has in-frame clones only and misses some. The profile shows almost 70,000 clones, over 90% of them singletons. The chain uses TRBV7-8 and TRBJ2-6, with a weak D call TRBD1 (6 bases). The origin of this receptor is a woman in her late teens or twenties in good health and CMV-seropositive. Sequencing used PBMCs. As DNA, the CDR3 is TGTGCCAGCAGCTTAGTGTCAGGGGCCGTTTCTGGGGCCAACGTCCTGACTTTC. Protein sequence: CASSLVSGAVSGANVLTF.